Below are 2 T cell receptor beta chains sequenced from a single sample in a study of CD8+ T cells in alopecia areata. The sequencing template was cDNA reverse transcribed from extracted RNA. Using immunoSEQ multiplex PCR, the repertoire was profiled, and TCRdb retains in-frame clones only, with some absent. The sample lists about 160,000 clones, 40% to 50% occurring once. Sequenced material: CD4+ T cells sorted from blood. The receptors come from a human donor with alopecia areata.

The J gene is TRBJ2-1, the V gene TRBV28, with TRBD2 matching 8 bases. The CDR3 consists of 14 residues. Germline lookup yields CDR1 MDHEN and CDR2 SYDVKM. The junction had 4 bases not matched to a gene; V was cut back by 7 bases and J by 2 bases. The CDR3 protein is CASKVSGTYNEQFF. The CDR3 DNA reads TGTGCCAGCAAGGTTAGCGGGACCTACAATGAGCAGTTCTTC. The variable domain in full, completed from reference TRBV28 and TRBJ2-1, reads DVKVTQSSRYLVKRTGEKVFLECVQDMDHENMFWYRQDPGLGLRLIYFSYDVKMKEKGDIPEGYSVSREKKERFSLILESASTNQTSMYLCASKVSGTYNEQFFGPGTRLTVL.

J is TRBJ2-2 and V is TRBV4-2; D is undetermined. In germline, CDR1 is LGHNA, CDR2 YNFKEQ. CDR3 size: 15 residues. V shed 4 bases and J shed 5 bases, with 14 bases lying between them. The CDR3 bases are TGTGCCAGCAGCCCTCGATTAGAGGCAACCGGGGAGCTGTTTTTT. Protein: CASSPRLEATGELFF.